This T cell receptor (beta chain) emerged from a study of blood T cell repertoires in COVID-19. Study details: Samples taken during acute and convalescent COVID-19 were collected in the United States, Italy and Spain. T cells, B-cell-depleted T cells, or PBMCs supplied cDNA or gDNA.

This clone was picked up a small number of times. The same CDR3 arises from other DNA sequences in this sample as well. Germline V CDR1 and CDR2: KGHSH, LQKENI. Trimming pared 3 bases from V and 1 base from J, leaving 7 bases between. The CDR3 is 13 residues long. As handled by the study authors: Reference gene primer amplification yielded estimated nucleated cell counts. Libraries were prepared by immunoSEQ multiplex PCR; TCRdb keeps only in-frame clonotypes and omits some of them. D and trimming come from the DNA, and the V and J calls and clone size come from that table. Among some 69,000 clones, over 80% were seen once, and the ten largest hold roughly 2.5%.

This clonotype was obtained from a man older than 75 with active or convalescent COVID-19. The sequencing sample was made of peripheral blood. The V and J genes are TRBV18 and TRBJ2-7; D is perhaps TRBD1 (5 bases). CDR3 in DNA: TGTGCCAGCTCACCGGCAGGGTCCTACGAGCAGTACTTC. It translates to CASSPAGSYEQYF.